These T cell receptor beta chains were read from a single sample in a study of tumor-infiltrating lymphocytes in primary liver carcinoma. One entry per CDR3 protein results from TCRdb running MiXCR on the multiplex PCR reads. The profile shows approximately 330,000 distinct CDR3 sequences, 65% of them singletons. Sequences were obtained from peripheral blood. All receptors derive from a man aged 40-55 years with primary liver carcinoma and hepatitis B virus infection. The CDR3 runs from the conserved cysteine through the conserved F or W. Fields, in order: J gene, clone size, D gene, V gene, CDR3 DNA, CDR3 protein. D genes are given only for firm matches. Some rows have no size entry. The others give once, few or many, or a class for an expanded clone.

TRBJ2-5 many NA TRBV11-2 TGTGCCAGCAGCAAGGATCGGACCCAGTACTTC CASSKDRTQYF
TRBJ2-3 few NA TRBV5-4 TGTGCCAGCAGCAAGGAGGGCCATAGCACAGATACGCAGTATTTT CASSKEGHSTDTQYF
TRBJ2-7 NA NA TRBV11-2 TGTGCCAGTACCGTGTCGAGCACCTACGAGCAGTACTTC CASTVSSTYEQYF
TRBJ2-1 NA NA TRBV4-3 TGTGCCAACAGCCAGGGCGGACTCGGGAATGAGCAGTTCTTC CANSQGGLGNEQFF
TRBJ2-5 NA NA TRBV4-3 TGCGCCAGCAGCCAGGATGCGGGTCCTCGAGAGACCCAGTACTTC CASSQDAGPRETQYF
TRBJ2-2 many NA TRBV4-1 TGCGCCAGCAGCTCCGAGTACAACACCGGGGAGCTGTTTTTT CASSSEYNTGELFF
TRBJ1-5 many NA TRBV11-2 TGTGCCAGCAGCTTAAATGAGGGACCCCAGCATTTT CASSLNEGPQHF
TRBJ1-2 NA NA TRBV4-2 TGTGCCAACAGCCAGGGACCCCAAGCTAACTATGGCTACACCTTC CANSQGPQANYGYTF
TRBJ2-1 many NA TRBV6-1 TGTGCCAATAAGGAGGACAATGAGCAGTTCTTC CANKEDNEQFF
TRBJ1-2 NA TRBD1 TRBV5-6 TGTGCCAGCAGCTTAGGGACAGTTCCAAACTATGGCTACACCTTC CASSLGTVPNYGYTF
TRBJ2-7 once NA TRBV5-6 TGTGCCAGCAGCTTGGACAGAAGACGTTACGAGCAGTACTTC CASSLDRRRYEQYF
TRBJ2-5 NA NA TRBV2 TGTGCCAGCAGTGAAGCCGGTCAGAACCAAGAGACTCATTACTTC CASSEAGQNQETHYF
TRBJ2-4 NA NA TRBV28 TGTGCCAGCACGGGGATTGAGGCCAAAAACATTCAGTACTTC CASTGIEAKNIQYF
TRBJ2-2 many NA TRBV6-1 TGTGCCAGCAGTGATCGCATTTACGGGGAGCTGTTTTTT CASSDRIYGELFF
TRBJ2-1 NA NA TRBV11-2 TGTGCCAACAGCCTGGGTAGCGAGCAGTTCTTC CANSLGSEQFF
TRBJ2-7 many TRBD2 TRBV10-3 TGTGCCATCCTCCAGGAACTAGCGGGAGGCGAGCAGTACTTC CAILQELAGGEQYF
TRBJ1-2 NA NA TRBV6-6 TGTGCCAACAGTGAGTACCCGGGGATCGGCTACACCTTC CANSEYPGIGYTF
TRBJ2-7 NA NA TRBV25-1 TGTGCCAGCAGTGGTCAGCGATCATACGAGCAGTACTTC CASSGQRSYEQYF
TRBJ2-1 NA TRBD1 TRBV11-1 TGTGCCAGCAGCACTCACAGGGGACAATTGAGTGAGCAGTTCTTC CASSTHRGQLSEQFF
TRBJ2-1 NA TRBD1 TRBV5-4 TGTGCCAGCAGCCGGGGTGGCACAGGGGGTCGGAATGAGCAGTTCTTC CASSRGGTGGRNEQFF
TRBJ2-7 NA TRBD2 TRBV5-5 TGTGCCAGCAGCTCAGTTGGACTAGGTTTATACGAGCAGTACTTC CASSSVGLGLYEQYF
TRBJ2-2 NA NA TRBV11-2 TGTGCCAGGAGTTTTCTAGACACCGGGGAGCTGTTTTTT CARSFLDTGELFF
TRBJ2-5 NA NA TRBV7-9 TGTGCCAGCAGCTTCGGATCGACAGGAGAGACCCAGTACTTC CASSFGSTGETQYF
TRBJ2-1 NA TRBD2 TRBV29-1 TGCAGCGTTGAAGCCCTCGGTGGACTAGCGGGAGTGACTGAGCAGTCCTTC CSVEALGGLAGVTEQSF
TRBJ2-7 few TRBD2 TRBV5-1 TGCGCCAGCAGCTTGGTCCCGACTAGCGGGAGAAACGAGCAGTACTTC CASSLVPTSGRNEQYF
TRBJ2-7 many NA TRBV6-5 TGTGCCAGCAGGGGGGTAGGGGCCCACGAGCAGTACTTC CASRGVGAHEQYF
TRBJ2-3 few NA TRBV6-4 TGTGCCAGCAGTGCTAGGGCCGCGACAGATACGCAGTATTTT CASSARAATDTQYF
TRBJ2-2 NA TRBD1 TRBV5-4 TGTGCCAGCAGCTCAGGACAGGAAAAGAACACCGGGGAGCTGTTTTTT CASSSGQEKNTGELFF
TRBJ2-7 NA NA TRBV10-3 TGCACCATCAGTGACGCCGGGCAAGAGCAGTACTTC CTISDAGQEQYF
TRBJ2-5 NA TRBD2 TRBV18 TGTGCCAGCTCACCGGGACTAGCACCTTACCCCGGAGAGACCCAGTACTTC CASSPGLAPYPGETQYF
TRBJ2-1 NA NA TRBV11-2 TGTGCCAGCAGCTTAAGTCAGGACCCTTATAATGATCAGTTCTTC CASSLSQDPYNDQFF
TRBJ1-5 few NA TRBV28 TGTGCCAGCAGGCCTCTACAAAGCAATCAGCCCCAGCATTTT CASRPLQSNQPQHF
TRBJ1-2 NA NA TRBV13 TGTGCCAGCAGCTTAGGCCGAGGGATAGACAACAACTATGGCTACACCTTC CASSLGRGIDNNYGYTF
TRBJ2-2 few TRBD1 TRBV28 TGTGCCAGCAGCCCTTACAGGGGGCTTGTGACCGGGGAGCTGTTTTTT CASSPYRGLVTGELFF
TRBJ2-2 many NA TRBV6-6 TGTGCCAGCAGCGCAACCCGGGTGGGCGGGGAGCTGTTTTTT CASSATRVGGELFF
TRBJ1-1 many NA TRBV6-5 TGTGCCAGCAGCTGGGCAGGGGAGGGCACTGAAGCTTTCTTT CASSWAGEGTEAFF
TRBJ2-5 NA NA TRBV14 TGTACCAGCAGCCGGCTCTACACGGAAATCCAAGAGACCCAGTACTTC CTSSRLYTEIQETQYF
TRBJ2-1 many NA TRBV6-2/TRBV6-3 TGTGCCAGCAGAAGCCGAAATGAGCAGTTCTTC CASRSRNEQFF
TRBJ1-1 many NA TRBV10-3 TGTGCCATCAGTGAGCTCTCCGGCAGGGAAGGGACTGAAGCTTTCTTT CAISELSGREGTEAFF
TRBJ1-6 NA TRBD1 TRBV6-5 TGTGCCAGCAGTCACGGGACAGATAATTCACCCCTCCACTTT CASSHGTDNSPLHF
TRBJ2-5 NA NA TRBV11-2 TGTGCCAGCAAGGCCTTAAGACAAGGGAGGACCTCAGGGGAGACCCAGTACTTC CASKALRQGRTSGETQYF
TRBJ2-7 NA NA TRBV4-1 TGTGTCAGCAGCCAGGGTAGCGTGATCGTTTACGAGCAGTACTTC CVSSQGSVIVYEQYF
TRBJ2-5 NA NA TRBV6-2/TRBV6-3 TGTACCAGCAGCCTTCGAGGAGAGACCCAATACTTC CTSSLRGETQYF
TRBJ2-5 many TRBD2 TRBV6-2/TRBV6-3 TGTGCCAGCAGACCCCGGGGGGGCGTGGAGACCCAGTACTTC CASRPRGGVETQYF
TRBJ2-1 NA TRBD2 TRBV19 TGTGCCAGTAGAAACCAGGGACTAGCGGGAGGACTGTTCTTC CASRNQGLAGGLFF
TRBJ1-1 few NA TRBV13 TGTGCCAGCTGGGATCAGACAGATTACACTGAAGCTTTCTTT CASWDQTDYTEAFF
TRBJ1-2 NA NA TRBV4-2 TGTGCCAGCAGCCCGACGAGGGGACTGGTAACCGGCTACACCTTC CASSPTRGLVTGYTF
TRBJ1-2 NA NA TRBV6-6 TGTGCCATCAGTCAGACCCAGGCCCCTACATTC CAISQTQAPTF
TRBJ2-3 NA NA TRBV19 TGTGCCAGTGCCCCCGAGGCAAGGCCAGATACGCAGTATTTT CASAPEARPDTQYF
TRBJ2-1 NA TRBD1 TRBV4-1 TGCGCCAGCAGCCCCACCGGGACAGGGCGGTACAATGAGCAGTTCTTC CASSPTGTGRYNEQFF
TRBJ2-5 NA NA TRBV6-2/TRBV6-3 TGTGCCAGCAGTAACGAAGAGATGCAGTACTTC CASSNEEMQYF